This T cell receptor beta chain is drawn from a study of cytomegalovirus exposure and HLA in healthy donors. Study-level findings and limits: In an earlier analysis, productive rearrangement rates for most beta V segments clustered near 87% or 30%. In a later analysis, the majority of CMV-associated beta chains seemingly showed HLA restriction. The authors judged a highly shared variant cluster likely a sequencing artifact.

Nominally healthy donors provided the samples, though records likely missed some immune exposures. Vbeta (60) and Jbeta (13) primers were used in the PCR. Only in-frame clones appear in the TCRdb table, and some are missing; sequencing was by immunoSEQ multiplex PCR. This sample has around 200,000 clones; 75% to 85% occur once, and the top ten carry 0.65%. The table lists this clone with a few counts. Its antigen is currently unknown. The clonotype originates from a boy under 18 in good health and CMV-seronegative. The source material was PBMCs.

Here the CDR3 reads CASSLMRGGTDTQYF. The CDR3 DNA sequence: TGCGCCAGCAGCTTGATGCGGGGGGGCACAGATACGCAGTATTTT. The V call is TRBV5-1, the J call TRBJ2-3; 8 bases line up with TRBD2. The germline V gene encodes CDR1 SGHRS and CDR2 YFSETQ. The CDR3 is 15 amino acids. The junction had 2 bases not matched to a gene; V was cut back by 1 base and J by 1 base.